The 27 T cell receptor beta chains below were found in one sample sequenced in a study of cytomegalovirus exposure and HLA in healthy donors. 60 Vbeta and 13 Jbeta primers were used in PCR. The table came from immunoSEQ multiplex PCR; TCRdb's copy has only in-frame clones and leaves some out. The table lists about 120,000 clones, approximately 69% of them singletons. The sample taken for sequencing was PBMCs. These receptors all come from a woman between 50 and 59 years old in good health and CMV-seropositive.

The chain has TRBV2 and TRBJ2-3; 11 nucleotides line up with TRBD2. This CDR3 comprises 16 residues. V gave up 8 bases and J gave up 3 bases; unmatched junction bases: 10. Germline V gene sequence: CDR1 SNHLY, CDR2 FYNNEI. CDR3 loop: CASARLAGYGTDTQYF. In DNA, the CDR3 is TGTGCCAGCGCAAGACTAGCGGGGTATGGAACAGATACGCAGTATTTT.

The rearrangement links TRBV6-1 to TRBJ1-2, with TRBD1 as a possible D gene (6 bases). V dropped 7 bases and J dropped 8 bases, with 14 bases sitting between them. The CDR3 is 12 amino acids. Germline loops: CDR1 MNHNS, CDR2 SASEGT. The CDR3 loop reads CASTISGVGYTF. The CDR3 region has the DNA TGTGCCAGCACTATTTCAGGGGTCGGCTACACCTTC.

The chain couples TRBV19 to TRBJ2-2; D not certain. CDR3 length: 13 amino acids. V lost 3 bases to trimming and J lost 8 bases, with 10 bases between them. Germline V CDR1 and CDR2: LNHDA, SQIVND (reference sequence). CDR3 sequence reads: CASSIVNGGELFF. CDR3 in DNA: TGTGCCAGTAGTATTGTCAACGGTGGGGAGCTGTTTTTT.

The V gene is TRBV10-1, the J gene TRBJ1-6, with a possible D match to TRBD1 (6 bases). Germline assignment: CDR1 WNHNN and CDR2 SYGVQD (reference sequence). Trimming stripped 5 bases from V and 9 bases from J, with 11 bases between. The CDR3 covers 13 residues. CDR3 region: CASSTGSSSPLHF. Here the CDR3 DNA reads TGCGCCAGCAGTACAGGGAGTTCTTCACCCCTCCACTTT.

The chain recombines TRBV11-1 with TRBJ1-1; no firm D call. Germline V gene sequence: CDR1 SGHAT, CDR2 FQDESV (reference sequence). CDR3 length: 14 residues. V lost 5 bases, J lost 3 bases, and 13 bases lay in between. CDR3 in amino acids: CASSRLDAYTEAFF. CDR3 DNA sequence: TGTGCCAGCAGCCGTCTAGACGCGTACACTGAAGCTTTCTTT.

The rearrangement uses TRBV5-1 and TRBJ1-1; 8 nucleotides line up with TRBD1. Germline-derived CDR1 and CDR2 are SGHRS and YFSETQ. The CDR3 length is 13 residues. The ends lost 5 bases at V and 1 base at J; junction bases unmatched: 1. CDR3 protein: CASRGQENTEAFF. DNA for the CDR3: TGCGCCAGCAGGGGACAGGAGAACACTGAAGCTTTCTTT. Variable domain in full (rest from reference TRBV5-1 and TRBJ1-1): KAGVTQTPRYLIKTRGQQVTLSCSPISGHRSVSWYQQTPGQGLQFLFEYFSETQRNKGNFPGRFSGRQFSNSRSEMNVSTLELGDSALYLCASRGQENTEAFFGQGTRLTVV.

This sequence joins TRBV5-1 and TRBJ2-3; TRBD2 matches 14 bases. Germline CDR1 reads SGHRS; CDR2 reads YFSETQ. This CDR3 region has 18 residues. V lost 4 bases to trimming and J lost 1 base; unmatched junction nucleotides: 8. The CDR3 nucleotides are TGCGCCAGCAGCCCGGGACTAGCGGGAGTCTCTGGCACAGATACGCAGTATTTT. It translates to CASSPGLAGVSGTDTQYF.

The chain recombines TRBV6-5 with TRBJ1-1; the match to TRBD1 covers 8 bases. CDR1 and CDR2 from the germline V gene are MNHEY and SVGAGI. V shed 2 bases and J 10 bases; nucleotides not matched to a gene: 9. This CDR3 has 14 amino acids. The CDR3 protein is CASSYTTGARAAFF. The CDR3 DNA follows: TGTGCCAGCAGTTACACGACAGGGGCCAGGGCAGCTTTCTTT.

The chain is built from TRBV25-1 and TRBJ2-2, with 7 bases lining up with TRBD1. V shed 9 bases, J shed 1 base, and the junction held 5 bases outside the gene matches. Germline V gene sequence: CDR1 MGHDK, CDR2 SYGVNS. The CDR3 consists of 14 residues. The CDR3 bases are TGTGCCAGTACCAGGACAGGGAACACCGGGGAGCTGTTTTTT. It specifies CASTRTGNTGELFF.

The CDR3 here is CASCPSILGAEDGYTF. CDR3 nucleotide sequence: TGTGCCAGCTGCCCCAGCATATTGGGGGCAGAGGATGGCTACACCTTC. The chain is built from TRBV5-4 and TRBJ1-2; possible D gene TRBD1, 6 bases. The CDR3 has 16 residues. V dropped 7 bases and J dropped 6 bases, with 25 bases sitting between them. Germline CDR1 and CDR2: SGHNT and YYREEE (reference sequence).

The J gene is TRBJ2-3, the V gene TRBV6-1, with a possible D match to TRBD2 (6 bases). Germline assignment: CDR1 MNHNS and CDR2 SASEGT. The CDR3 consists of 14 residues. Between the trimmed V and J ends, which lost 11 bases and 4 bases, there was a span of 19 bases. Here the CDR3 reads CAAANGGLADTQYF. The CDR3 nucleotides read TGTGCCGCAGCGAACGGGGGTCTCGCAGATACGCAGTATTTT.

The chain recombines TRBV5-4 with TRBJ2-5; a possible D gene is TRBD2 (7 bases). The V gene's germline CDR1 is SGHNT and CDR2 YYREEE (reference sequence). The CDR3 runs to 18 residues. Trimming shortened V by 3 bases and J by 5 bases, and 26 bases separated the two germline ends. For the CDR3, the DNA is TGTGCCAGCAGCTCCGGAGGCGCGGGAGAGGGGGTTCGGGAGACCCAGTACTTC. Its translation: CASSSGGAGEGVRETQYF.

This chain uses TRBV6-1 with TRBJ2-7; 9 bases match TRBD1. Germline V gene lookup returns CDR1 MNHNS and CDR2 SASEGT. The trim removed 10 bases at V and 2 bases at J, leaving 9 bases unmatched. The CDR3 spans 14 residues. The DNA of the CDR3 is TGTGCCACTGGCATAGGACAGGGGCCCTACGAGCAGTACGTC. The encoded protein is CATGIGQGPYEQYV.

V usage is TRBV12-5 and J usage is TRBJ1-2; TRBD1 aligns across 7 bases. The trim removed 1 base at V and 3 bases at J, leaving 2 bases unmatched. Per the germline V gene, CDR1 is LGHNT and CDR2 is FRNRAP. The CDR3 runs 14 residues. The CDR3 protein is CASGLGGQHYGYTF. The DNA of the CDR3 is TGTGCTAGTGGTTTGGGGGGACAGCACTATGGCTACACCTTC.

The chain employs TRBV19 and TRBJ2-3, with 11 bases fitting TRBD2. Trimming cost V 0 bases and J 3 bases; bases outside gene matches: 11. CDR1 and CDR2 from the germline V gene are LNHDA and SQIVND (reference sequence). This CDR3 comprises 19 residues. The DNA of the CDR3 is TGTGCCAGTAGTATAGATTACCCTACTAGCGGGGGTTTTACAGATACGCAGTATTTT. Amino acids: CASSIDYPTSGGFTDTQYF.

This clone showed up just once. This chain uses TRBV30 with TRBJ2-1, with 7 nucleotides matching TRBD2. The CDR3 has 11 residues. Unmatched junction bases numbered 5, after V lost 8 bases and J lost 7 bases. Germline values: CDR1 GTSNPN, CDR2 SVGIG (reference sequence). Here the CDR3 reads CAGGDYNEQFF. The CDR3 DNA reads as TGTGCCGGCGGGGACTATAATGAGCAGTTCTTC. Full variable domain (outside the CDR3, taken from reference TRBV30 and TRBJ2-1): SQTIHQWPATLVQPVGSPLSLECTVEGTSNPNLYWYRQAAGRGLQLLFYSVGIGQISSEVPQNLSASRPQDRQFILSSKKLLLSDSGFYLCAGGDYNEQFFGPGTRLTVL.

J is TRBJ1-5 and V is TRBV7-2; tentatively, D is TRBD1 (5 bases). Germline assignment: CDR1 SGHTA and CDR2 FQGNSA. The CDR3 is made up of 15 amino acids. V was trimmed by 5 bases and J by 6 bases, leaving 17 bases between them. CDR3: CASSPDGAWAQPQHF. The CDR3, as DNA: TGTGCCAGCAGCCCCGATGGGGCGTGGGCTCAGCCCCAGCATTTT.

The V call is TRBV27, the J call TRBJ2-3, with D possibly being TRBD1 (6 bases). This CDR3 comprises 16 residues. Trimming removed 6 bases from V and 2 bases from J, with 18 bases in between. Germline V gene data show CDR1 as MNHEY and CDR2 as SMNVEV (reference sequence). The CDR3 DNA reads as TGTGCCAGCAGCGGACAGAACCCACGAGACACAGATACGCAGTATTTT. Its protein is CASSGQNPRDTDTQYF.

The rearrangement links TRBV18 to TRBJ1-1; 8 nucleotides align to TRBD1. Germline lookup yields CDR1 KGHSH and CDR2 LQKENI. This CDR3 spans 14 amino acids. V trimming: 3 bases; J trimming: 7 bases; junction bases outside the gene matches: 7. CDR3 bases: TGTGCCAGCTCACCGGGGACAGGCCCTCATGAAGCTTTCTTT. This sequence encodes CASSPGTGPHEAFF.

The CDR3 nucleotides read TGCAGCGTTGGAAGACAGGGGGCGGGGGAGCAGTACTTC. It encodes CSVGRQGAGEQYF. This sequence joins TRBV29-1 and TRBJ2-7; TRBD1 agrees at 10 bases. Germline CDR1 SQVTM, CDR2 ANQGSEA. V gave up 4 bases and J gave up 7 bases; unmatched junction bases: 7. CDR3 length: 13 residues.

This clone has only a few counts. The chain combines TRBV30 with TRBJ1-5; a weak D match, TRBD1 (5 bases). The V end lost 0 bases, the J end lost 4 bases, and 16 bases lay between the germline ends. This CDR3 is built from 16 residues. Germline V gives CDR1 GTSNPN, CDR2 SVGIG (reference sequence). The CDR3 bases are TGTGCCTGGAGTGTAAGGGACTCACGCCCTAATCAGCCCCAGCATTTT. It translates to CAWSVRDSRPNQPQHF.

The J gene is TRBJ1-1, the V gene TRBV7-6, with TRBD1 matching over 8 bases. Germline V CDR1 and CDR2: SGHVS, FNYEAQ. V dropped 5 bases and J dropped 6; count of bases not matched to a gene: 5. The CDR3 runs 13 residues. In nucleotides, the CDR3 is TGTGCCAGCAGCGACAGGGGAATTGCTGAAGCTTTCTTT. It yields the protein CASSDRGIAEAFF.

The gene calls are TRBV30 and TRBJ1-6, with 7 bases fitting TRBD1. This CDR3 has 12 residues. Germline CDR1 GTSNPN, CDR2 SVGIG (reference sequence). CDR3 residues: CARQGNNSPLHF. The CDR3 DNA reads as TGTGCTCGACAGGGAAACAATTCACCCCTCCACTTT.

This clone was counted a single time. The rearrangement uses TRBV7-8 and TRBJ2-3, with 9 bases lining up with TRBD2. J lost 1 base, V lost 5 bases, and 7 bases had no gene match. Germline V gene data show CDR1 as SGHVS and CDR2 as FQNEAQ. The CDR3 totals 16 residues. The CDR3 reads CASSPLAGYRTDTQYF. CDR3 bases: TGTGCCAGCAGCCCACTAGCGGGTTACCGCACAGATACGCAGTATTTT.

This chain links TRBV2 with TRBJ2-5; 12 bases are shared with TRBD2. The CDR3 is 16 residues long. The V and J ends lost 6 bases and 4 bases, in that order; junction bases with no gene match: 9. Germline V gene data show CDR1 as SNHLY and CDR2 as FYNNEI. The CDR3: CASRPASGGALETQYF. CDR3 DNA sequence: TGTGCCAGCAGACCCGCTAGCGGGGGGGCATTAGAGACCCAGTACTTC.

This clone was picked up a small number of times. Other nucleotide sequences from this sample produce the same CDR3. J is TRBJ2-2 and V is TRBV19; D is perhaps TRBD2 (5 bases). Trimming took 5 bases from V and 1 from J, leaving 8 bases between them. The CDR3 length is 14 residues. Germline V lookup: CDR1 LNHDA, CDR2 SQIVND (reference sequence). The CDR3 spells CASSSGGNTGELFF. CDR3 nucleotide sequence: TGTGCCAGTAGTTCAGGAGGGAACACCGGGGAGCTGTTTTTT.

The chain uses TRBV30 and TRBJ2-7, with 12 nucleotides matching TRBD2. CDR1 is GTSNPN, CDR2 SVGIG, per germline (reference sequence). The CDR3 has 14 residues. The J segment lost 6 bases and the V segment lost 7 bases, leaving 10 bases of the junction unmatched. The CDR3, as DNA: TGTGCCTCCCGACTAGCGGGGGCTCGCTCCGAGCAGTACTTC. This sequence encodes CASRLAGARSEQYF.